This T cell receptor beta chain emerged from a study of STAT3 mutations in large granular lymphocyte leukemia. The overall study: Roughly half the longitudinally sequenced T-LGLL patients had canonical STAT3 mutations. Study results and limitations: TCR clonotype switching after therapy occurred in about 35% of the 18 patients. Every T-LGLL patient had at least one immunodominant TCRbeta clonotype. A small but highly pathogenic clone may have been missed.

Notes on this clone: The antigen remains unidentified.

Average productive template count per sample was roughly 40,000. The table came from immunoSEQ multiplex PCR; TCRdb's copy has only in-frame clones and leaves some out. This sample carries under 3,000 clones, nearly 50% of them seen once, and the ten largest clones take roughly 56%. Germline CDR1 SEHNR, CDR2 FQNEAQ (reference sequence). Unmatched junction bases numbered 4, after V lost 4 bases and J lost 8 bases. The CDR3 consists of 12 residues. This sequence originates from a man aged 60 to 69 with T-cell large granular lymphocyte leukemia. Some clones in this sample may be carry-over from other donors' samples. This rearrangement joins TRBV7-9 to TRBJ1-2; TRBD1 aligns across 7 bases. Specimen: peripheral blood mononuclear cells. CDR3 region: CASSWTGLGYTF. Here the CDR3 DNA reads TGTGCCAGCAGCTGGACAGGATTAGGCTACACCTTC.